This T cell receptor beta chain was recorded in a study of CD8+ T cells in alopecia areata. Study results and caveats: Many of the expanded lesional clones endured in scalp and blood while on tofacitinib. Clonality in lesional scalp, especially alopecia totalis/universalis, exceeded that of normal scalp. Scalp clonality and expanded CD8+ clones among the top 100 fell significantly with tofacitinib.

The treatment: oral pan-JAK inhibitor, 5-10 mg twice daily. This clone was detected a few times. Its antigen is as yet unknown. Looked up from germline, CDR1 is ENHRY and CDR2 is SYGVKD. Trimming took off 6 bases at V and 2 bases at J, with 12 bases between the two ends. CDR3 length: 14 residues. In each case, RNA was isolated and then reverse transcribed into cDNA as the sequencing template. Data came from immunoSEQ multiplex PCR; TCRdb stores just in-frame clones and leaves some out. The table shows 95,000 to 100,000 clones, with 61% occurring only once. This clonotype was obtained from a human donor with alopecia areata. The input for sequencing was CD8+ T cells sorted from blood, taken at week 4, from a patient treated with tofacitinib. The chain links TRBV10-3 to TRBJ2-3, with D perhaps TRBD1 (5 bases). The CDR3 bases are TGTGCCATCAGGCGTGGGGCAGTCACAGATACGCAGTATTTT. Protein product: CAIRRGAVTDTQYF.